This record concerns one T cell receptor beta chain sequence. What it recognizes is unknown. This sample was included in a study of vaccination effects on CD4 cells after COVID-19. As for the study in general: Post-vaccine sampling occurred a median 72 days after the second dose.

Prior to sequencing, the ViraFEST assay stimulated PBMC with viral peptide pools, which expanded the antigen-specific CD4+ T cells. Having been cultured for 10 days, the cells underwent CD4+ T cell isolation. The person's infection with SARS-CoV-2, confirmed by PCR, took place between March and December 2020. The participants, recipients of two vaccine doses, got either BNT162b2 or mRNA-1273. Peptides at roughly 9.2 ug/ml and IL-2 at 10 IU/ml were added to a few million PBMC per well. Cultures received IL-2 medium that replaced half the medium on days 3 and 7. Generated by immunoSEQ multiplex PCR, the TCRdb table keeps only in-frame clones and is missing some. The sample consists of 12,000 to 15,000 clones, around 80% of them appearing once. Germline assignment: CDR1 SGHKS and CDR2 YYEKEE (reference sequence). Germline trimming cut 3 bases from V and 9 bases from J; bases unmatched to any gene: 14. The CDR3 runs to 18 residues.

The origin of this receptor is a human donor who had a prior SARS-CoV-2 infection. V usage is TRBV5-5 and J usage is TRBJ2-1, with TRBD2 matching 14 bases. The input for sequencing was CD4+ T cells from PBMCs cultured with SARS-CoV-2 spike peptides, taken after COVID-19 vaccination. In DNA form, the CDR3 reads TGTGCCAGCAGCTACCGCCGGACTAGCGGGAGGAGTATCGGTGAGCAGTTCTTC. Translation: CASSYRRTSGRSIGEQFF.